These T cell receptor beta chains were read from a single sample in a study of T-cell reconstitution after alpha-beta-depleted transplantation in children. TCRdb reanalysed the PCR reads using MiXCR and keeps one entry per CDR3 protein. This sample has about 580,000 distinct CDR3 sequences, with more than 20% found just once. The sample was PBMCs, mostly from graft donor cells, taken 360 days after TCRalphabeta/CD19-depleted stem cell transplant. The receptors stem from a boy less than two years old who had a stem cell transplant for acute myeloid leukemia, so the T cells may come from the graft donor. The CDR3 runs from the conserved cysteine through the conserved F or W. The D gene is left open where the match is weak. Size values are once, few and many counts, or a class for expanded clones, and some rows have none.

TRBD1 few TRBJ1-1 TRBV10-3 CAIGSTGEGAEAFF TGTGCCATCGGGTCGACAGGGGAAGGAGCTGAAGCTTTCTTT
TRBD2 many TRBJ2-1 TRBV4-2 CASTLAGGPRVGEQFF TGTGCCAGCACTTTAGCGGGGGGGCCGCGGGTTGGTGAGCAGTTCTTC
TRBD1 . TRBJ1-1 TRBV7-2 CASSARQGGPTNTEAFF TGTGCCAGCAGCGCCCGACAGGGTGGTCCGACGAACACTGAAGCTTTCTTT
TRBD1 few TRBJ2-1 TRBV6-5 CASSHGQGAYNEQFF TGTGCCAGCAGTCACGGACAGGGGGCCTACAATGAGCAGTTCTTC
TRBD2 . TRBJ2-7 TRBV5-8 CASSLDGGEQYF TGTGCCAGCAGCCTGGACGGGGGGGAGCAGTACTTC
. . TRBJ1-1 TRBV12-3/TRBV12-4 CASSFQTLNTEAFF TGTGCCAGCAGTTTTCAGACCCTGAACACTGAAGCTTTCTTT
. . TRBJ2-2 TRBV9 CASCDMVAGELFF TGTGCCAGCTGTGATATGGTAGCGGGGGAGCTGTTTTTT
. . TRBJ2-1 TRBV20-1 CGTKGISYNEQFF TGCGGAACGAAGGGGATCTCCTACAATGAGCAGTTCTTC
TRBD1 . TRBJ2-5 TRBV7-9 CASSLGAGGAGETQYF TGTGCCAGCAGCCTGGGCGCAGGGGGCGCGGGAGAGACCCAGTACTTC
. . TRBJ1-1 TRBV5-4 CASSFFVWGHPTGLDTEAFF TGTGCCAGCAGCTTTTTTGTGTGGGGCCACCCGACGGGGTTGGACACTGAAGCTTTCTTT
TRBD2 many TRBJ2-5 TRBV12-3/TRBV12-4 CASSRPGLAQETQYF TGTGCCAGCAGTAGGCCTGGACTAGCCCAAGAGACCCAGTACTTC
. few TRBJ2-2 TRBV20-1 CSARAPSNTGELFF TGCAGTGCTAGAGCGCCGTCGAACACCGGGGAGCTGTTTTTT
. many TRBJ1-1 TRBV20-1 CSADTGMNTEAFF TGCAGTGCCGATACAGGGATGAACACTGAAGCTTTCTTT
. . TRBJ2-3 TRBV20-1 CSARDRGAGDTQYF TGCAGTGCTAGAGATCGGGGGGCCGGGGATACGCAGTATTTT
TRBD2 many TRBJ2-5 TRBV30 CAWQPGTSLPETQYF TGTGCCTGGCAGCCCGGGACTAGCCTACCAGAGACCCAGTACTTC
TRBD1 . TRBJ1-2 TRBV7-2 CASSFSPGTGGGYGYTF TGTGCCAGCAGCTTCTCACCGGGCACAGGGGGCGGCTATGGCTACACCTTC